Here is one TCR beta chain with its context. What it binds is unknown. One entry per CDR3 protein results from TCRdb running MiXCR on the 5' RACE reads. Here the sample spans around 280,000 distinct CDR3 sequences, approximately 8.5% being singletons. The data derive from a study of identical twins. Notes on the study in general: Monozygotic twins shared more out-of-frame TCR alpha than recombination models predicted. Conclusions came from cross-sectional statistical analysis, not from following the same donors. Researchers reported weaker excess twin sharing in beta out-of-frame sequences.

CDR1 and CDR2 from the germline V gene are MNHEY and SVGAGI. V was shortened by 0 bases and J by 9 bases, with 12 bases between the two germline ends. The CDR3 length is 15 residues. These sequences were also reported in another study, on yellow fever vaccine responses in identical twins. From that second work: Vaccine T cell responses of twins reportedly seemed partly convergent and partly personalized.

This clonotype originated in a woman between 18 and 29 years old in good health. The chain uses TRBV6-5 and TRBJ1-6; D is uncertain. The material sequenced was memory (CD45RO+) T cells sorted from blood. The CDR3 loop reads CASSYSRAEGSPLHF. The CDR3 DNA is TGTGCCAGCAGTTACTCGAGAGCTGAGGGTTCACCCCTCCACTTT.